This T cell receptor (beta chain) emerged from a study of cytomegalovirus exposure and HLA in healthy donors. The PCR was carried out with 60 Vbeta primers and 13 Jbeta primers. In the original workflow: Around 10 million of the about 80 million unique TCR beta chains counted in a later analysis were shared. TCRdb's copy holds only in-frame clones and misses some; the assay was immunoSEQ multiplex PCR. V and J calls and clone size are given by that table; D and trimming were obtained from the DNA. The sample consists of over 150,000 clones, approximately 88% of them appearing once. The CDR3 covers 16 residues. The germline V gene encodes CDR1 LGHNA and CDR2 YSLEER. V lost 7 bases and J 0 bases, leaving 16 bases between the germline ends. The study's findings and limits: A later analysis found most CMV-associated TCR beta chains apparently HLA-restricted. In vitro work confirmed that three CMV-associated chains recognize CMV antigens. HLA allele associations emerged for some 16,000 TCR beta sequences in a later analysis, at 0.05 false discovery rate.

A few counts support this clone. The antigen remains undetermined. Specimen: PBMCs. The V gene is TRBV4-3, the J gene TRBJ1-3; a weak D match, TRBD1 (5 bases). The receptor comes from a boy between 2 and 10 years old in good health and CMV-seronegative. The CDR3, as DNA: TGCGCCAGCACCGGGGGGGTCTTTTTCTCTGGAAACACCATATATTTT. Protein: CASTGGVFFSGNTIYF.